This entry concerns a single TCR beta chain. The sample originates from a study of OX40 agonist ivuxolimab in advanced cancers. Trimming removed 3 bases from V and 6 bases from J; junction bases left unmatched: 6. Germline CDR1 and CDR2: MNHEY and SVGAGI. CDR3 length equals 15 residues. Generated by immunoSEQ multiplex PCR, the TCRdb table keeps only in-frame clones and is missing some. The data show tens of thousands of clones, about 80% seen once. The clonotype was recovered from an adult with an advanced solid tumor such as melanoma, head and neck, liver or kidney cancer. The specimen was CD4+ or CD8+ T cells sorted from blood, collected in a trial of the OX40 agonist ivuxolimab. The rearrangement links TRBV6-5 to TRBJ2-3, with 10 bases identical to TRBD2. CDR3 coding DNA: TGTGCCAGCAGTTATGGGAGCGGGAGGGCGGATACGCAGTATTTT. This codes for CASSYGSGRADTQYF.